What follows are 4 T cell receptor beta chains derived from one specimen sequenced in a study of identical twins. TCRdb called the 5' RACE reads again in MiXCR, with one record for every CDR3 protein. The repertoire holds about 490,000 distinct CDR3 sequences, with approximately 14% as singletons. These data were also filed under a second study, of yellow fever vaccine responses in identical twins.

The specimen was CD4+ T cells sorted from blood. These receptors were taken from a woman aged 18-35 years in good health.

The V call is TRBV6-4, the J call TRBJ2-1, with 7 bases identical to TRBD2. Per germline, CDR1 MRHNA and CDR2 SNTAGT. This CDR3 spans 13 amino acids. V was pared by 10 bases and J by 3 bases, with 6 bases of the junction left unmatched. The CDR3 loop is CANIAGGYNEQFF. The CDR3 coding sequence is TGTGCCAACATAGCGGGTGGCTACAATGAGCAGTTCTTC.

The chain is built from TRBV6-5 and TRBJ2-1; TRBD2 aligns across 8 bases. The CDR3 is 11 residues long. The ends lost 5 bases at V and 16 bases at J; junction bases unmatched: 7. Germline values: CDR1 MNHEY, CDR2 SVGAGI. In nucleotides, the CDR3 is TGTGCCAGCAGTGCTAGCGGGTTGTTATTCTTC. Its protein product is CASSASGLLFF.

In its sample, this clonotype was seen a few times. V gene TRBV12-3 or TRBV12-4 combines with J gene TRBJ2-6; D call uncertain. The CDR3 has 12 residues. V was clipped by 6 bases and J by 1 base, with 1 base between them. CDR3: CASRSGANVLTF. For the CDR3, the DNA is TGTGCCAGCAGGTCTGGGGCCAACGTCCTGACTTTC.

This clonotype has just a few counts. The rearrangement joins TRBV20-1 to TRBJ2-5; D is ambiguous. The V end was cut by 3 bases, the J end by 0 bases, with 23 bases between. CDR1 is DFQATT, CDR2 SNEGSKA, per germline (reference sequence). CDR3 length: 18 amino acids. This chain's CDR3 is CSARYSELRNSYQETQYF. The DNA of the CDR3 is TGCAGTGCTAGGTATAGTGAACTTCGAAATTCGTACCAAGAGACCCAGTACTTC.